These 21 T cell receptor beta chains share one sample of origin, sequenced in a study of blood T cell repertoires in COVID-19. Only in-frame clones appear in the TCRdb table, and some are missing; sequencing was by immunoSEQ multiplex PCR. In the table there are about 56,000 clones, around 90% of which are singletons. The sequenced sample consisted of peripheral blood. The receptors shown here come from a human donor in a cohort sampled during active COVID-19.

The gene calls are TRBV29-1 and TRBJ1-2; 11 bases match TRBD1. Germline CDR1 SQVTM, CDR2 ANQGSEA. This CDR3 contains 14 residues. The junction had 7 bases not matched to a gene; V was cut back by 2 bases and J by 8 bases. The CDR3 sequence: CSVETGQGARGYTF. The DNA of the CDR3 is TGCAGCGTTGAAACTGGACAGGGGGCGCGAGGCTACACCTTC.

V gene TRBV7-2 combines with J gene TRBJ2-5, with 7 bases lining up with TRBD2. This CDR3 has 14 amino acids. CDR1 is SGHTA and CDR2 is FQGNSA in the germline V gene. J lost 1 base, V lost 5 bases, and 4 bases had no gene match. The CDR3 nucleotides read TGTGCCAGCAGCCTGAGCGGGACCCAAGAGACCCAGTACTTC. Its protein product is CASSLSGTQETQYF.

This clone was seen just once. V is TRBV5-6 and J is TRBJ2-2, with TRBD1 identical over 9 bases. Germline trimming cut 2 bases from V and 7 bases from J; bases unmatched to any gene: 9. CDR3 length equals 16 residues. Germline lookup yields CDR1 SGHDT and CDR2 YYEEEE. The CDR3 loop reads CASSLTGGGRHGELFF. CDR3 DNA sequence: TGTGCCAGCAGCTTAACAGGGGGCGGGCGTCACGGGGAGCTGTTTTTT. Complete variable domain (other parts from reference TRBV5-6 and TRBJ2-2): DAGVTQSPTHLIKTRGQQVTLRCSPKSGHDTVSWYQQALGQGPQFIFQYYEEEERQRGNFPDRFSGHQFPNYSSELNVNALLLGDSALYLCASSLTGGGRHGELFFGEGSRLTVL.

J is TRBJ1-6 and V is TRBV4-3; weak D call: TRBD1 (5 bases). V was clipped by 0 bases and J by 5 bases, with 11 bases between them. Germline V gene sequence: CDR1 LGHNA, CDR2 YSLEER. There are 16 residues in the CDR3. The CDR3 is CASSQEPGLNNSPLHF. The CDR3 DNA sequence: TGCGCCAGCAGCCAAGAGCCGGGACTGAATAATTCACCCCTCCACTTT.

V gene TRBV6-6 combines with J gene TRBJ2-7; TRBD2 aligns across 12 bases. The V and J ends lost 2 bases and 5 bases, in that order; junction bases with no gene match: 4. Germline V lookup: CDR1 MNHNY, CDR2 SVGAGI (reference sequence). The CDR3 is 15 residues long. In DNA form, the CDR3 reads TGTGCCAGCAGTTACGTGACTAGCGGGGGTAACGAGCAGTACTTC. Translating gives CASSYVTSGGNEQYF.

This clone was counted once. The chain has TRBV19 and TRBJ1-3; D not resolved. The CDR3 consists of 18 residues. Trimming took 5 bases from V and 0 from J, leaving 20 bases between them. Germline V lookup: CDR1 LNHDA, CDR2 SQIVND (reference sequence). DNA of the CDR3: TGTGCCAGTAGTTACGCCGGCGTGACTCAAACCTCTGGAAACACCATATATTTT. Its translation is CASSYAGVTQTSGNTIYF.

V and J are TRBV7-6 and TRBJ2-3; a weak D match, TRBD1 (7 bases). Germline V lookup: CDR1 SGHVS, CDR2 FNYEAQ. This CDR3 has 20 amino acids. Trimming left V 5 bases short and J 2 bases short, with 29 bases between. The CDR3, as DNA: TGTGCCAGCAGCCCCTGGCTGGGGGACAGCCGTGGGGGGACCACAGATACGCAGTATTTT. Translation: CASSPWLGDSRGGTTDTQYF.

The rearrangement links TRBV9 to TRBJ2-7, with D uncertain. This CDR3 is 13 amino acids long. V was trimmed by 2 bases and J by 2 bases, leaving 8 bases between them. Germline V lookup: CDR1 SGDLS, CDR2 YYNGEE. This CDR3 reads CASSVGGPYEQYF. The CDR3 DNA reads as TGTGCCAGCAGCGTTGGCGGCCCCTACGAGCAGTACTTC.

The rearrangement uses TRBV29-1 and TRBJ2-5, with TRBD1 identical over 10 bases. CDR1 and CDR2 (germline): SQVTM, ANQGSEA. This CDR3 contains 14 residues. The V segment lost 6 bases and the J segment 7 bases; nucleotides outside the gene matches: 11. As DNA, the CDR3 is TGCAGCGTGGCCGGGACAGGGGCCTCAGGGACCCAGTACTTC. Protein product: CSVAGTGASGTQYF. Full variable domain (rest looked up from reference TRBV29-1 and TRBJ2-5): SAVISQKPSRDICQRGTSLTIQCQVDSQVTMMFWYRQQPGQSLTLIATANQGSEATYESGFVIDKFPISRPNLTFSTLTVSNMSPEDSSIYLCSVAGTGASGTQYFGPGTRLLVL.

V usage is TRBV2 and J usage is TRBJ2-1, with a tentative D call TRBD2 (5 bases). Germline assignment: CDR1 SNHLY and CDR2 FYNNEI. The CDR3 consists of 13 residues. V lost 5 bases and J lost 9, with 14 bases in between. Here the CDR3 DNA reads TGTGCCAGCAGTTTCGGGATTAAGGGTGAGCAGTTCTTC. Translation: CASSFGIKGEQFF.

J is TRBJ2-1 and V is TRBV18; D possibly corresponds to TRBD1 (6 bases). V lost 2 bases and J 10 bases, leaving 12 bases between the germline ends. Germline V gene data show CDR1 as KGHSH and CDR2 as LQKENI. The CDR3 covers 13 residues. The DNA for the CDR3 is TGTGCCAGCTCACCAAACAGGGATACGGAGCAGTTCTTC. This codes for CASSPNRDTEQFF.

On this clone: One end of the junction does not line up with germline, which may come from a read error. The gene calls are TRBV28 and TRBJ1-2, with 7 bases lining up with TRBD1. The CDR3 is 15 amino acids. Germline CDR1 is MDHEN and CDR2 is SYDVKM. CDR3 coding DNA: TGTGCCAACAGTACTGGACAGGCCTCTAACTATGGCTACACCTTC. Amino acids: CANSTGQASNYGYTF.

This chain links TRBV10-3 with TRBJ1-2; tentative D call: TRBD1 (6 bases). The CDR3 loop spans 14 amino acids. Per the germline V gene, CDR1 is ENHRY and CDR2 is SYGVKD. The germline V and J ends were trimmed by 1 base and 8 bases, with 14 bases remaining between them. CDR3 protein: CAISEYVQGGGYTF. The DNA of the CDR3 is TGTGCCATCAGTGAGTACGTACAGGGTGGAGGCTACACCTTC.

The chain is built from TRBV30 and TRBJ2-7, with 9 bases matching TRBD1. V shed 5 bases and J 6 bases; nucleotides not matched to a gene: 8. This CDR3 region has 13 residues. Germline values: CDR1 GTSNPN, CDR2 SVGIG (reference sequence). Here the CDR3 reads CAWSRDRVGEQYF. CDR3 coding DNA: TGTGCCTGGTCCCGGGACAGGGTGGGCGAGCAGTACTTC. Filled out from reference TRBV30 and TRBJ2-7, the complete variable domain reads SQTIHQWPATLVQPVGSPLSLECTVEGTSNPNLYWYRQAAGRGLQLLFYSVGIGQISSEVPQNLSASRPQDRQFILSSKKLLLSDSGFYLCAWSRDRVGEQYFGPGTRLTVT.

This chain joins TRBV25-1 and TRBJ2-7, with D perhaps matching TRBD1 (6 bases). The CDR3 totals 14 residues. Germline V gene sequence: CDR1 MGHDK, CDR2 SYGVNS. Deletions cut 6 bases from V and 6 bases from J, with 18 bases between. The CDR3 sequence is CASRTGTSSSEQYF. The CDR3 coding sequence is TGTGCCAGCAGGACCGGGACAAGTAGTTCCGAGCAGTACTTC.

The V and J genes are TRBV2 and TRBJ2-6, with 14 bases aligning to TRBD2. J gave up 2 bases and V 6 bases, and 6 bases lay outside the gene matches. The CDR3 totals 18 residues. Germline CDR1 SNHLY, CDR2 FYNNEI. In nucleotides, the CDR3 is TGTGCCAGCAGCGCAAGACTAGCGGGGGGGCCTGGGGCCAACGTCCTGACTTTC. Protein sequence: CASSARLAGGPGANVLTF.

The chain uses TRBV5-1 and TRBJ2-6; 8 bases map to TRBD1. Germline CDR1 SGHRS, CDR2 YFSETQ. V dropped 2 bases and J dropped 2; count of bases not matched to a gene: 6. This CDR3 contains 17 residues. The CDR3 here is CASSLSGQAAGANVLTF. For the CDR3, the DNA is TGCGCCAGCAGCTTATCGGGACAGGCAGCTGGGGCCAACGTCCTGACTTTC.

The chain joins TRBV5-1 to TRBJ1-1; 7 nucleotides line up with TRBD1. CDR3 length: 14 residues. J lost 4 bases, V lost 4 bases, and 7 bases had no gene match. Germline CDR1 reads SGHRS; CDR2 reads YFSETQ. CDR3 in amino acids: CASSPQTGTTEAFF. CDR3 sequence (DNA): TGCGCCAGCAGCCCCCAGACAGGGACCACTGAAGCTTTCTTT.

The genes are TRBV5-8 and TRBJ1-4, with unresolved D. Germline V gene sequence: CDR1 SGHTS, CDR2 YDEGEE. The CDR3 length is 11 residues. Trimming shortened V by 6 bases and J by 7 bases, and 7 bases separated the two germline ends. For the CDR3, the DNA is TGTGCCAGCATCCTTAGTGAAAAACTGTTTTTT. Its translation is CASILSEKLFF.

The chain has TRBV10-3 and TRBJ1-1, with 8 bases matching TRBD1. V dropped 8 bases and J dropped 4; count of bases not matched to a gene: 18. Germline CDR1 is ENHRY and CDR2 is SYGVKD. The CDR3 consists of 17 residues. The CDR3 sequence: CAIRRNPGGMVGTEAFF. The CDR3 coding sequence is TGTGCCATCCGTAGAAATCCAGGGGGCATGGTAGGCACTGAAGCTTTCTTT.

This chain connects TRBV20-1 to TRBJ2-7, with D tentatively TRBD1 or TRBD2 (5 bases each). V dropped 3 bases and J dropped 3 bases, with 15 bases sitting between them. The CDR3 contains 14 residues. Germline V gives CDR1 DFQATT, CDR2 SNEGSKA (reference sequence). DNA of the CDR3: TGCAGTGCTAGTGGGGGTCGGGATCTCTACGAGCAGTACTTC. Its translation is CSASGGRDLYEQYF.